This T cell receptor beta chain was identified in a study of regulatory T cells in long-lasting Graves disease. For this clonotype: Its antigen remains unidentified.

Study results and caveats: The small sample size may have reduced accuracy. Persistent-disease Graves' patients showed less TCR diversity than new cases.

The CDR3 is made up of 15 amino acids. Germline CDR1 is SGHRS and CDR2 is YFSETQ. Trimming removed 1 base from V and 6 bases from J; junction bases left unmatched: 4. Arm-PCR of CDR3 regions with iRepertoire HTBI primers generated TCR beta libraries. Each CDR3 protein is one row after TCRdb ran MiXCR on the multiplex PCR reads. The table shows about 560,000 distinct CDR3 sequences, with 15% to 20% occurring only once. The time point here: newly diagnosed GD, antithyroid drugs for less than 3 months. PBMC RNA was the source of the TCR library. It was by American Thyroid Association guidelines that Graves' disease was diagnosed. In addition, the sample was reused for a study of T cells in Graves' hyperthyroidism and ophthalmopathy. That paper notes: Blood also contained most expanded thyroid clonotypes above 0.001.

The chain couples TRBV5-1 to TRBJ2-2, with 9 bases that match TRBD1. Sequencing used peripheral blood mononuclear cells (PBMCs), obtained at new diagnosis, from a patient treated with antithyroid drugs. The TCR was taken from a man in his late teens or twenties with Graves disease. In DNA form, the CDR3 reads TGCGCCAGCAGCTTGAGGGGGACAGGGTCCGGGGAGCTGTTTTTT. Protein sequence: CASSLRGTGSGELFF.